This T cell receptor beta chain was identified in a study of blood T cell repertoires in COVID-19. About the study: Nucleic acid was either cDNA or gDNA, and it came from T cells, B-cell-depleted T cells, or PBMCs.

Per the original methods: Estimated nucleated cell counts came from reference gene primer amplification. Sequencing used immunoSEQ multiplex PCR; TCRdb keeps in-frame clones, though not all of them. V and J calls and clone size are those listed in that table; D and trimming were worked out from the DNA. The sample lists fewer than 50,000 clones, 79% occurring once. This clone was observed a handful of times. Sequencing was done on a sample of peripheral blood. The receptor was isolated from a man aged 70-80 years with acute or convalescent COVID-19.

The CDR3 region is CASSNLNTQYF. The CDR3 DNA is TGTGCCAGTAGTAACCTAAATACGCAGTATTTT. This chain connects TRBV19 to TRBJ2-3; unclear D gene. Germline V CDR1 and CDR2: LNHDA, SQIVND (reference sequence). The CDR3 runs 11 residues. Trimming removed 4 bases from V and 7 bases from J, with 6 bases in between.